Listed here is a single TCR beta chain. The antigen is undetermined. This sample stems from a study of T cell responses to AZD1222 COVID-19 vaccine. TCRdb's copy holds only in-frame clones and misses some; the assay was immunoSEQ multiplex PCR. The sample records over 150,000 clones, approximately 92% being singletons. The germline CDR1 and CDR2 sequences are SGHTA and FQGNSA. V lost 5 bases, J lost 1 base, and 11 bases lay in between. This CDR3 has 14 residues. Study observations and caveats: Among AZD1222 vaccinees, only 5 or 6 were seropositive at baseline.

This receptor was taken from an adult in good health. The chain carries TRBV7-2 and TRBJ1-2, with D perhaps TRBD1 (6 bases). Sequencing used peripheral blood, obtained on day 0 of AZD1222 vaccination. In nucleotides, the CDR3 is TGTGCCAGCAGCCCGACAGGCCTTAACTATGGCTACACCTTC. As protein: CASSPTGLNYGYTF. The variable domain in full, with the rest retrieved from reference TRBV7-2 and TRBJ1-2, is GAGVSQSPSNKVTEKGKDVELRCDPISGHTALYWYRQSLGQGLEFLIYFQGNSAPDKSGLPSDRFSAERTGGSVSTLTIQRTQQEDSAVYLCASSPTGLNYGYTFGSGTRLTVV.